Given below is one T cell receptor (beta chain) in context. Its target is not known. The V end was cut by 8 bases, the J end by 5 bases, with 12 bases between. The CDR3 spans 12 residues. Germline V gives CDR1 SNHLY, CDR2 FYNNEI. The sample originates from a study of T cell repertoires in cytomegalovirus infection. Overall study: CMV infection plus the matching HLA type was flagged by public TCR beta signatures.

Study-wide results and caveats: The study identified carriers of CMV plus the relevant HLA from cumulative public TCR beta family frequency.

MiXCR, run by TCRdb on the reads, gives a single entry per CDR3 protein. The table lists hundreds of thousands of distinct CDR3 sequences, around 18% of them singletons. The origin of this receptor is a human donor in good health (CMV status not recorded). Some clones in this sample may be carry-over from other donors' samples. The sequenced sample was PBMCs. The chain recombines TRBV2 with TRBJ2-5; D remains ambiguous. This CDR3 reads CASGGVGETQYF. The CDR3 region has the DNA TGTGCCAGCGGTGGGGTCGGGGAGACCCAGTACTTC.